The T cell receptor (beta chain) described here comes from a study of T-cell reconstitution after alpha-beta-depleted transplantation in children. Study-wide results and caveats: T-cell counts and diversity at one year following transplant were attributed mainly to newly produced T cells.

The CDR3 consists of 13 residues. V was pared by 0 bases and J by 5 bases, with 9 bases between. From germline, CDR1 is DFQATT and CDR2 SNEGSKA (reference sequence). Preparing the TCRbeta library involved the use of unique molecular identifiers. MiXCR was run by TCRdb on the PCR reads, yielding one entry per CDR3 protein. There are about 210,000 distinct CDR3 sequences in the sample; approximately 19% occur only once, and 43% lies in the top ten. Note on this clonotype: Its antigen is currently unknown.

This clonotype was obtained from a male patient aged 2-9 years who had a stem cell transplant for acute lymphoblastic leukemia, so the T cells may come from the graft donor. The chain joins TRBV20-1 to TRBJ2-3; D unresolved. The sequencing here drew on PBMCs, mostly from graft donor cells, taken 360 days after TCRalphabeta/CD19-depleted stem cell transplant. The DNA of the CDR3 is TGCAGTGCTAGAGAGTCTGTGAAAGATACGCAGTATTTT. Translation gives CSARESVKDTQYF.